This T cell receptor beta chain was obtained from a study of cytomegalovirus exposure and HLA in healthy donors. Whole-study context: Membership in the Caucasian-associated ancestry cluster was found for about 84% of fewer than 450 genotyped donors. Study results and caveats: According to an earlier analysis, most TCR beta V segments yielded productive rearrangements about 87% or about 30% of the time. Later analysis identified a missense DCLRE1C variant that was linked to TCR beta V- and J-gene trimming.

V dropped 5 bases and J dropped 5; count of bases not matched to a gene: 1. The CDR3 extends over 12 amino acids. Germline lookup yields CDR1 MNHEY and CDR2 SMNVEV (reference sequence). As concerns this clone: Its target is unknown.

The PCR ran on 60 Vbeta and 13 Jbeta primers. Clones were sequenced by immunoSEQ multiplex PCR, and TCRdb holds only the in-frame ones, with some missing. The sample has some 65,000 clones, roughly 71% seen once. Sequencing was done on a sample of PBMCs. This receptor was obtained from a man between 50 and 59 years old in good health and CMV-seropositive. The chain carries TRBV27 and TRBJ1-2, with TRBD1 matching over 8 bases. The CDR3 loop is CASSNRGYGYTF. The DNA for the CDR3 is TGTGCCAGCAGTAACAGGGGGTATGGCTACACCTTC.